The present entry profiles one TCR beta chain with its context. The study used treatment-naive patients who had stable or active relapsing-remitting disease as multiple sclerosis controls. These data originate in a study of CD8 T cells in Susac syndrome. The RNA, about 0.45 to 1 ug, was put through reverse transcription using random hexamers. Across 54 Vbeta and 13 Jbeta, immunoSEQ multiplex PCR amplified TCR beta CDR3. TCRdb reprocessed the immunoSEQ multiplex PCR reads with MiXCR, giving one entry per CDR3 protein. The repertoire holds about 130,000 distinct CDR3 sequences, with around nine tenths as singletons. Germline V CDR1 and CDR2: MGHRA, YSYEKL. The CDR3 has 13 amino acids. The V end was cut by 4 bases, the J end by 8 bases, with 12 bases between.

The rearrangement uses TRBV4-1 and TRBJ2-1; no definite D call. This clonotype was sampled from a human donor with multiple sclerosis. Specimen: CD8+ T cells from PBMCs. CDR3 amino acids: CASSLRKSYEQFF. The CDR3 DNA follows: TGCGCCAGCAGCCTACGTAAGTCTTATGAGCAGTTCTTC.